This T cell receptor beta chain was identified in a study of graft-versus-host responses after intestinal transplantation. Study as a whole: Transplant types were multivisceral, liver-intestinal, or isolated intestinal. Anti-thymocyte globulin induction was given to all recipients, followed by tacrolimus and steroids for about 3 years. Regarding the study as a whole: Recipient marrow harbored GvH clones, some of which surfaced first in ileum or blood.

This clone was observed a single time. Its antigen remains unknown. CDR3 length: 14 residues. From germline, CDR1 is SGHRS and CDR2 YFSETQ. V was pared by 1 base and J by 1 base, with 8 bases between. Libraries were prepared by immunoSEQ multiplex PCR; TCRdb keeps only in-frame clonotypes and omits some of them. In the table there are 130,000 or so clones, more than 80% of which are singletons. This receptor was taken from a human donor who received an intestinal transplant. This sample comprised unstimulated CD4+ T cells sorted from spleen or lymph node cells, obtained before intestinal transplant. V gene TRBV5-1 combines with J gene TRBJ1-1; no definite D call. In DNA, the CDR3 is TGCGCCAGCAGCTTGTCGGCAGCGAACACTGAAGCTTTCTTT. Encoded protein: CASSLSAANTEAFF.